These 29 T cell receptor beta chains were all obtained from the same sample, sequenced in a study of identical twins. TCRdb fed the 5' RACE reads into MiXCR, producing one record per CDR3 protein. The data hold 1.5 million to 2 million distinct CDR3 sequences, with roughly 35% observed a single time. The sample comprised cord blood. The receptor set was obtained from a newborn girl in good health.

This clonotype was counted once. The chain is built from TRBV3-1 and TRBJ2-7, with TRBD2 matching 12 bases. Trimming removed 0 bases from V and 10 bases from J; junction bases left unmatched: 13. Germline V gene data show CDR1 as LGHDT and CDR2 as YNNKEL (reference sequence). The CDR3 has 17 amino acids. The chain's CDR3 is CASSQDPRLAGEEAQYF. The CDR3 DNA reads as TGTGCCAGCAGCCAAGATCCCCGACTAGCGGGAGAGGAGGCCCAGTACTTC.

V usage is TRBV5-1 and J usage is TRBJ2-5, with D perhaps TRBD2 (6 bases). The CDR3 totals 13 residues. Germline V CDR1 and CDR2: SGHRS, YFSETQ. The germline V and J ends were trimmed by 4 bases and 4 bases, with 11 bases remaining between them. The CDR3: CASSTRRGETQYF. CDR3 nucleotide sequence: TGCGCCAGCAGCACACGGCGGGGAGAGACCCAGTACTTC.

The chain couples TRBV5-1 to TRBJ2-7; TRBD1 agrees at 9 bases. V was pared by 4 bases and J by 3 bases, with 11 bases of the junction left unmatched. This CDR3 has 16 residues. Germline lookup yields CDR1 SGHRS and CDR2 YFSETQ. The CDR3 reads CASSLNRDRDLYEQYF. CDR3 coding DNA: TGCGCCAGCAGCCTAAACCGGGACAGGGACCTCTACGAGCAGTACTTC.

J is TRBJ2-1 and V is TRBV4-1; D possibly corresponds to TRBD1 (5 bases). Germline lookup yields CDR1 MGHRA and CDR2 YSYEKL. V lost 0 bases to trimming and J lost 2 bases, with 11 bases between them. CDR3 size: 16 residues. The CDR3 nucleotides are TGCGCCAGCAGCCAAGATCGGCAGACAGCCTACAATGAGCAGTTCTTC. It is translated as CASSQDRQTAYNEQFF.

This sequence joins TRBV20-1 and TRBJ1-2; D remains unclear. The CDR3 sequence is 12 residues long. V was shortened by 0 bases and J by 4 bases, with 6 bases between the two germline ends. Looked up from germline, CDR1 is DFQATT and CDR2 is SNEGSKA (reference sequence). CDR3 loop: CSARDNIYGYTF. The CDR3 region has the DNA TGCAGTGCTAGAGATAACATCTATGGCTACACCTTC.

This clonotype has just one count. The rearrangement joins TRBV5-6 to TRBJ2-3, with TRBD2 matching 8 bases. Unmatched junction bases numbered 7, after V lost 0 bases and J lost 4 bases. Per the germline V gene, CDR1 is SGHDT and CDR2 is YYEEEE. The CDR3 totals 16 residues. The CDR3 sequence: CASSLAGGPRSDTQYF. The DNA for the CDR3 is TGTGCCAGCAGCTTGGCGGGGGGGCCTAGGTCAGATACGCAGTATTTT.

This clonotype was counted between two and nine times. The V and J genes are TRBV27 and TRBJ2-3; TRBD2 agrees at 9 bases. Trimming took 7 bases from V and 2 from J; bases not matched to a gene: 10. In germline, CDR1 is MNHEY, CDR2 SMNVEV (reference sequence). The CDR3 sequence is 16 residues long. The CDR3 DNA follows: TGTGCCAGCACGACTCTAGCGGGATACGCCACAGATACGCAGTATTTT. The encoded protein is CASTTLAGYATDTQYF.

This clonotype has only a few counts. The chain recombines TRBV5-1 with TRBJ2-7; perhaps TRBD2 as D (6 bases). The CDR3 extends over 14 amino acids. Germline V lookup: CDR1 SGHRS, CDR2 YFSETQ. V was pared by 4 bases and J by 4 bases, with 15 bases between. CDR3: CASSPIGGTYEQYF. The CDR3 coding sequence is TGCGCCAGCAGCCCCATCGGGGGTACTTACGAGCAGTACTTC.

This chain links TRBV5-5 with TRBJ1-5, with 8 bases matching TRBD1. This CDR3 is built from 16 residues. V lost 0 bases, J lost 6 bases, and 8 bases stayed unmatched. Germline lookup yields CDR1 SGHKS and CDR2 YYEKEE (reference sequence). The CDR3 here is CASSLETGEASQPQHF. CDR3 sequence (DNA): TGTGCCAGCAGCTTGGAGACAGGGGAGGCCAGTCAGCCCCAGCATTTT. Full variable domain (outside the CDR3, taken from reference TRBV5-5 and TRBJ1-5): DAGVTQSPTHLIKTRGQQVTLRCSPISGHKSVSWYQQVLGQGPQFIFQYYEKEERGRGNFPDRFSARQFPNYSSELNVNALLLGDSALYLCASSLETGEASQPQHFGDGTRLSIL.

This clonotype was seen a few times. The genes are TRBV28 and TRBJ2-3, with D possibly being TRBD2 (6 bases). The CDR3 consists of 13 residues. Germline V CDR1 and CDR2: MDHEN, SYDVKM. Trimming shortened V by 7 bases and J by 4 bases, and 12 bases separated the two germline ends. CDR3 DNA sequence: TGTGCCAGCACCCTTCCGGGAGCAGATACGCAGTATTTT. It is translated as CASTLPGADTQYF.

This clonotype showed up just once. The chain employs TRBV6-6 and TRBJ2-1, with TRBD2 as a possible D gene (7 bases). CDR1 is MNHNY, CDR2 SVGAGI, per germline (reference sequence). Trimming removed 6 bases from V and 0 bases from J, with 15 bases in between. CDR3 length: 16 residues. The CDR3 nucleotides read TGTGCCAGCAGCAATCCGCGGGGGCGCTCCTACAATGAGCAGTTCTTC. This translates into CASSNPRGRSYNEQFF.

The rearrangement uses TRBV6-6 and TRBJ1-1; unclear D gene. Trimming stripped 7 bases from V and 1 base from J, with 7 bases between. CDR1 and CDR2 from the germline V gene are MNHNY and SVGAGI (reference sequence). The CDR3 totals 12 residues. DNA of the CDR3: TGTGCCAGCATGGTCTCGAACACTGAAGCTTTCTTT. Translating gives CASMVSNTEAFF.

The table lists this clonotype with a few counts. V gene TRBV12-3 or TRBV12-4 combines with J gene TRBJ1-1; TRBD1 aligns across 8 bases. V lost 5 bases, J lost 5 bases, and 4 bases stayed unmatched. CDR3 size: 13 residues. The CDR3 nucleotides read TGTGCCAGCAGTGGGGACAGGCTGACTGAAGCTTTCTTT. It encodes CASSGDRLTEAFF.

The chain links TRBV20-1 to TRBJ1-2; weak D call: TRBD1 (6 bases). Per the germline V gene, CDR1 is DFQATT and CDR2 is SNEGSKA (reference sequence). The CDR3 spans 13 residues. V was shortened by 3 bases and J by 3 bases, with 11 bases between the two germline ends. This chain's CDR3 is CSASSRGDYGYTF. Here the CDR3 DNA reads TGCAGTGCTAGTTCCAGGGGAGACTATGGCTACACCTTC.

A few counts support this clonotype. V and J are TRBV6-6 and TRBJ1-1, with D tentatively TRBD1 (5 bases). Trimming cost V 2 bases and J 3 bases, with 10 bases left between them. Germline lookup yields CDR1 MNHNY and CDR2 SVGAGI (reference sequence). This CDR3 has 14 residues. DNA for the CDR3: TGTGCCAGCAGTTACAGGGGAAGGGACACTGAAGCTTTCTTT. Its translation is CASSYRGRDTEAFF.

This clonotype showed up just a few times. V gene TRBV5-1 combines with J gene TRBJ2-7; 10 nucleotides line up with TRBD1. The CDR3 runs to 15 residues. The germline gives CDR1 SGHRS, CDR2 YFSETQ. Trimming at V came to 4 bases and at J to 7 bases, leaving 11 bases not matched to a gene. This chain's CDR3 is CASSGDRGLADEQYF. CDR3 bases: TGCGCCAGCAGCGGGGACAGGGGCTTAGCGGATGAGCAGTACTTC.

This clonotype appeared a few times. The V gene is TRBV3-1, the J gene TRBJ1-1; D remains unclear. The CDR3 spans 15 residues. The germline gives CDR1 LGHDT, CDR2 YNNKEL (reference sequence). Trimming took off 0 bases at V and 0 bases at J, with 8 bases between the two ends. The CDR3 protein is CASSQEGLMNTEAFF. CDR3 coding DNA: TGTGCCAGCAGCCAAGAGGGCCTAATGAACACTGAAGCTTTCTTT. The whole variable domain, remainder taken from reference TRBV3-1 and TRBJ1-1, is DTAVSQTPKYLVTQMGNDKSIKCEQNLGHDTMYWYKQDSKKFLKIMFSYNNKELIINETVPNRFSPKSPDKAHLNLHINSLELGDSAVYFCASSQEGLMNTEAFFGQGTRLTVV.

In its sample, this clonotype was seen once. Compared with germline, one end of the junction differs, possibly owing to a read error. CDR3 DNA sequence: TGTGCCAGCAGTGACCGCAGCTCCTATAATTCACCCCCCCACTTT. Translation: CASSDRSSYNSPPHF. The chain is built from TRBV25-1 and TRBJ1-6, with D hard to call. This CDR3 has 15 residues. Germline V CDR1 and CDR2: MGHDK, SYGVNS. The whole variable domain, filled in from reference TRBV25-1 and TRBJ1-6, reads EADIYQTPRYLVIGTGKKITLECSQTMGHDKMYWYQQDPGMELHLIHYSYGVNSTEKGDLSSESTVSRIRTEHFPLTLESARPSHTSQYLCASSDRSSYNSPPHFGNGTRLTVT.

This chain joins TRBV5-1 and TRBJ1-5; weak D call: TRBD1 (5 bases). The CDR3 loop spans 15 amino acids. Germline loops: CDR1 SGHRS, CDR2 YFSETQ. V lost 1 base and J 5 bases, leaving 13 bases between the germline ends. CDR3 protein: CASSLKYGGDQPQHF. CDR3 DNA: TGCGCCAGCAGCTTGAAGTACGGGGGGGATCAGCCCCAGCATTTT.

There are many counts of this clonotype. The chain links TRBV27 to TRBJ2-1; D uncertain. The CDR3 covers 14 residues. Trimming pared 0 bases from V and 7 bases from J, leaving 10 bases between. The germline gives CDR1 MNHEY, CDR2 SMNVEV (reference sequence). The CDR3 DNA reads as TGTGCCAGCAGTTTATCGGGCCTCCCAAATGAGCAGTTCTTC. Protein: CASSLSGLPNEQFF.

The chain couples TRBV12-3 or TRBV12-4 to TRBJ2-1; weak D call: TRBD1 (5 bases). V was trimmed by 5 bases and J by 7 bases, leaving 15 bases between them. The CDR3 spans 14 residues. CDR3: CASSHRIKGNEQFF. For the CDR3, the DNA is TGTGCCAGCAGTCACCGGATAAAGGGGAATGAGCAGTTCTTC.

This clonotype was seen more than once but under ten times. This sequence joins TRBV18 and TRBJ1-5, with 8 bases that match TRBD1. Losses at the gene ends were 5 bases for V and 4 bases for J; bases not matched to a gene: 4. This CDR3 is built from 14 residues. Germline CDR1 reads KGHSH; CDR2 reads LQKENI. This CDR3 is CASSATGANQPQHF. In DNA form, the CDR3 reads TGTGCCAGCTCAGCGACAGGGGCGAATCAGCCCCAGCATTTT. Complete variable domain (other parts from reference TRBV18 and TRBJ1-5): NAGVMQNPRHLVRRRGQEARLRCSPMKGHSHVYWYRQLPEEGLKFMVYLQKENIIDESGMPKERFSAEFPKEGPSILRIQQVVRGDSAAYFCASSATGANQPQHFGDGTRLSIL.

This clonotype has more than one count but fewer than ten. The V call is TRBV28, the J call TRBJ1-2; 8 nucleotides line up with TRBD1. The CDR3 covers 11 residues. Per the germline V gene, CDR1 is MDHEN and CDR2 is SYDVKM. Germline trimming cut 6 bases from V and 8 bases from J; bases unmatched to any gene: 2. The CDR3, as DNA: TGTGCCAGCAGACGGACAGGGGGCTACACCTTC. Amino acids: CASRRTGGYTF.

This clonotype was picked up a small number of times. The chain couples TRBV5-1 to TRBJ2-3, with no clear D. V lost 1 base to trimming and J lost 6 bases, with 9 bases between them. Germline V gene lookup returns CDR1 SGHRS and CDR2 YFSETQ. CDR3 length: 13 residues. The CDR3 DNA reads as TGCGCCAGCAGCTTGTATTCGGTGGATACGCAGTATTTT. This encodes CASSLYSVDTQYF.

Remarks on this clonotype: Mismatch with germline at one junction end may stem from a read error. The genes are TRBV12-3 or TRBV12-4 and TRBJ1-5; weak D call: TRBD1 (5 bases). This CDR3 has 15 amino acids. CDR3 region: CASSFGGDSSQPQHF. DNA for the CDR3: TGTGCCAGCAGTTTCGGGGGGGATAGCAGTCAGCCCCAGCATTTT.

The CDR3 region is CASGFSGEKLFF. CDR3 bases: TGTGCCAGTGGATTCAGCGGTGAAAAACTGTTTTTT. The V gene is TRBV12-3 or TRBV12-4, the J gene TRBJ1-4, with D uncertain. CDR3 size: 12 residues. With 9 bases removed from V and 7 bases from J, the gap between germline ends came to 12 bases.

This clonotype was recorded a few times. The genes are TRBV2 and TRBJ2-1; 8 bases match TRBD1. The CDR3 consists of 15 residues. J gave up 7 bases and V 1 base, and 6 bases lay outside the gene matches. Germline-derived CDR1 and CDR2 are SNHLY and FYNNEI. The CDR3: CASSEVGRGRNEQFF. For the CDR3, the DNA is TGTGCCAGCAGTGAAGTGGGCAGGGGGCGAAATGAGCAGTTCTTC.

The chain links TRBV5-1 to TRBJ1-6, with TRBD1 matching over 9 bases. The CDR3 spans 16 residues. V shed 4 bases, J shed 7 bases, and the junction held 9 bases outside the gene matches. CDR1 is SGHRS and CDR2 is YFSETQ in the germline V gene. The CDR3 DNA is TGCGCCAGCAGCAGAAGACAGGGGGAGGTGAATTCACCCCTCCACTTT. Protein: CASSRRQGEVNSPLHF.

The rearrangement joins TRBV7-8 to TRBJ1-1; TRBD1 aligns across 8 bases. The CDR3 loop spans 16 amino acids. Trimming removed 3 bases from V and 2 bases from J; junction bases left unmatched: 8. The germline gives CDR1 SGHVS, CDR2 FQNEAQ. CDR3 protein: CASSFPRDRGNTEAFF. The DNA for the CDR3 is TGTGCCAGCAGCTTCCCCCGCGACAGGGGAAACACTGAAGCTTTCTTT.